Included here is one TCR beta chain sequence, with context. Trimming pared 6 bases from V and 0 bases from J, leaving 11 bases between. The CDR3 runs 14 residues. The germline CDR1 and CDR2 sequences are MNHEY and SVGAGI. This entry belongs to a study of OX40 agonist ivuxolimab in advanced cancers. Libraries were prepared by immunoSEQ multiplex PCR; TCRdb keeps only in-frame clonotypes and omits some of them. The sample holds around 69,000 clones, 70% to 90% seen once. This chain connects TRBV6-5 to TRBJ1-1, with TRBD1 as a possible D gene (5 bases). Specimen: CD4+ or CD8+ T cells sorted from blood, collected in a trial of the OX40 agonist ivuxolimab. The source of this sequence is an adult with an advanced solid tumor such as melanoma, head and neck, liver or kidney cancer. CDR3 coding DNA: TGTGCCAGCAGGAGACAGAGTCTGAACACTGAAGCTTTCTTT. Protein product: CASRRQSLNTEAFF.